This TCR beta chain was documented in a study of tumor-infiltrating lymphocytes in primary liver carcinoma (dated by TCRdb to 2017 to 2019). A note on the overall study: Of the five patients, three men and two women aged 30 to 69 years, four had hepatocellular carcinoma and one had combined HCC and intrahepatic cholangiocarcinoma. Tumors of the five patients were stage T1-T3 N0M0 with maximum diameters of roughly 4.2 to 10 cm. Roughly 3.65 to 7.13 million productive TCRbeta reads were obtained per sample, and no significant difference in read depth was found between tissue types. TCRbeta repertoire sequencing, expression microarrays and whole-exome sequencing were combined in the study across five regions of each liver tumor, with adjacent normal tissue and blood also included. TCRbeta repertoire sequencing covered 35 specimens from 5 patients: 25 or so tumor regions, 5 adjacent noncancerous liver tissues and 5 peripheral blood samples. The roughly 24 tumor region samples were profiled with Agilent mRNA microarrays so that TCRbeta repertoire diversity could be related to the local molecular phenotype. Repertoires from technical replicates were highly reproducible, with mean shared-clone rates roughly 0.9 and correlation coefficients above 0.95.

This clonotype was detected a few times. Its antigen remains undetermined. A much larger clone lies a single base off, so this may be a read error. CDR3 length: 13 amino acids, cysteine to phenylalanine. Only the CDR3 DNA stays, 39 bases, in frame from base 1. At the junction V is shortened by 10 bases and J by 3 bases, with 16 bases in between. Starting from about 500 ng total RNA, TCRbeta-specific cDNA was produced by reverse transcription with a constant-region primer and ProtoScript II reverse transcriptase. Three nested multiplex PCR rounds, following a slightly modified ARM-PCR procedure, were used to build the TCRbeta libraries. Each of the first two PCR rounds ran for about 10 cycles using multiplex TRBV1-TRBV30 forward primers together with a Cbeta reverse primer. Sample barcodes and Illumina adapters were attached in a final 25-cycle PCR using Deep VentR polymerase. Before sequencing, amplicons of 200-500 bp were purified from gel using a QIAquick gel extraction kit. The TCRbeta amplicons were sequenced with 250-bp paired-end reads on an Illumina HiSeq 2500. Per the authors' processing: Quality trimming of reads was performed with Trimmomatic v0.33, and paired reads were merged with FLASH v1.2.11 so that full CDR3 sequences could be recovered. V, D and J germline segments were assigned to the rearranged TCRbeta sequences by MiGEC v1.2.1b. VDJtools v1.0.0 computed clonotype statistics and Shannon-Wiener diversity indices. Except for diversity analysis, only each sample's 250 most abundant clonotypes were used in subsequent analyses to reduce sampling bias. TCRdb reran the public reads through fastp at Q25 and MiXCR, keeping productive beta chains. Each CDR3 protein gets just one entry, which takes the most common genes and DNA from the rows behind it. TCRdb's processing, not the authors' own work, is the source of the V and J calls. This sample holds 50,000 to 70,000 distinct CDR3 sequences; just over 70% were observed only once. The ten largest clones add up to around 57% of the sample.

Without any cell sorting, total RNA and DNA were extracted together from approximately 22-30 mg of bulk tissue using the AllPrep DNA/RNA mini kit. Between late 2015 and March 2016, a few patients in China with histopathologically diagnosed primary liver carcinoma had their tumors surgically resected. Chronic HBV infection was present in the patients, and the patients were treatment-naive at sampling. Five spatially separated regions were sampled per tumor: superior, inferior, left-lateral and right-lateral poles, plus the tumor centre. More than 75% viable tumor cells were found by histology in every tumor sample. Fresh tumor and adjacent tissue pieces were bisected; one half was stored in RNAlater at -80°C, the other sent for histology. Summary of the overall study and its limitations: Pairs of tumor regions showed greater repertoire overlap (mean roughly 35%) than tumor-adjacent pairs (17%) or tumor-blood pairs (roughly 14%), which is consistent with antigen-driven expansion. With just four to six patients in the study, the authors point out that the findings should be validated in a larger study. Only about 7-24% of top clones were present in all five regions of a tumor, suggesting spatial heterogeneity of tumor-infiltrating T cells. A significantly larger repertoire fraction was made up by the top 250 clones in tumors than in blood (p = 0.039). Because sequencing covered only the TCR beta chain and unpaired alpha chains were not captured, true repertoire diversity is likely underestimated. Bulk unsorted samples precluded comparing CD4+ and CD8+ T cell repertoires.

This receptor was obtained from a man in his forties with primary liver carcinoma and hepatitis B virus infection. The receptor chain draws on TRBV23-1 and TRBJ2-7; TRBD1 is a weak D gene call, 6 bases matching. TRBV23-1 is designated an ORF whose function remains uncertain. Sequenced: liver tumor tissue from sampling region 2. The cell subset or site label here, explained by the study, means: tumor region T2, inferior pole. The sequenced DNA is TGCGCCATCTTACGGTGGGACAACTACGAGCAGTACTTC. This yields the protein CAILRWDNYEQYF.